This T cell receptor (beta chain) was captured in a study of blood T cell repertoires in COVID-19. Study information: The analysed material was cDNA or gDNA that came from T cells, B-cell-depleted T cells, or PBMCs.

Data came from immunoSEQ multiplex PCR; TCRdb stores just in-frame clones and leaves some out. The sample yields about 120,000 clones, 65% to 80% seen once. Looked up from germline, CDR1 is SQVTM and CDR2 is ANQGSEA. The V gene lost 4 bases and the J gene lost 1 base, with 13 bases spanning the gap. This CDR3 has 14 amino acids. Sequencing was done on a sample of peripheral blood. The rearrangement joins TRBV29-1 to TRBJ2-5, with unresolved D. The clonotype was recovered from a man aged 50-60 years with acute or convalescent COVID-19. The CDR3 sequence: CSVVPALAQETQYF. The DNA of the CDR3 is TGCAGCGTTGTTCCAGCATTAGCCCAAGAGACCCAGTACTTC. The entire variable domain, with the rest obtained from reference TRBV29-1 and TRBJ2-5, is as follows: SAVISQKPSRDICQRGTSLTIQCQVDSQVTMMFWYRQQPGQSLTLIATANQGSEATYESGFVIDKFPISRPNLTFSTLTVSNMSPEDSSIYLCSVVPALAQETQYFGPGTRLLVL.